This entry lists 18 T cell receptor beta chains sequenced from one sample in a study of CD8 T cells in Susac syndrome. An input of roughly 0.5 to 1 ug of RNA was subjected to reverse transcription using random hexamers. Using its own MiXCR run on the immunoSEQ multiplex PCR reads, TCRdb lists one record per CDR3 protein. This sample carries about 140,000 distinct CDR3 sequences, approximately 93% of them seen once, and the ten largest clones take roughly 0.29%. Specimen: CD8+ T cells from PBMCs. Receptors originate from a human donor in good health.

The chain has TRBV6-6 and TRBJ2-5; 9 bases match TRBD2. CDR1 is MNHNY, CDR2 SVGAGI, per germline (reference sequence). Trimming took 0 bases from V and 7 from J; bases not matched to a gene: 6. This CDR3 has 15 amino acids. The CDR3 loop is CASSYSSGGGGTQYF. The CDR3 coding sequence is TGTGCCAGCAGTTACTCTAGCGGGGGAGGAGGGACCCAGTACTTC.

The CDR3 nucleotides are TGCAGTGCTAGAGCTATCGGGGGAGGCTATGGCTACACCTTC. Its protein is CSARAIGGGYGYTF. This rearrangement joins TRBV20-1 to TRBJ1-2; a possible D gene is TRBD1 (5 bases). The V gene's germline CDR1 is DFQATT and CDR2 SNEGSKA (reference sequence). The V gene lost 1 base and the J gene lost 4 bases, with 13 bases spanning the gap. The CDR3 extends over 14 amino acids.

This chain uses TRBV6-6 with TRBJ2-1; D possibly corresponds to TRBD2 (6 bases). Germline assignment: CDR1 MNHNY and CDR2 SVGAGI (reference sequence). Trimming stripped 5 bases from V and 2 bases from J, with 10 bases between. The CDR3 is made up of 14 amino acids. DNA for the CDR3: TGTGCCAGCAGTCTAGGGACTGCCTACAATGAGCAGTTCTTC. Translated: CASSLGTAYNEQFF.

This CDR3 reads CASSGSFAYQPQHF. As DNA, the CDR3 is TGTGCCAGTAGTGGGTCGTTCGCCTATCAGCCCCAGCATTTT. This sequence joins TRBV19 and TRBJ1-5; no firm D call. Trimming shortened V by 5 bases and J by 5 bases, and 13 bases separated the two germline ends. Germline CDR1 LNHDA, CDR2 SQIVND (reference sequence). This CDR3 has 14 amino acids.

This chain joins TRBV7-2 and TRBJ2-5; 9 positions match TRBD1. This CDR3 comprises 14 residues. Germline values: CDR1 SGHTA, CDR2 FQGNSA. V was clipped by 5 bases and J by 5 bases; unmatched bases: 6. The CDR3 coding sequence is TGTGCCAGCAGCGCACAGGGGGCCGGTGAGACCCAGTACTTC. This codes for CASSAQGAGETQYF.

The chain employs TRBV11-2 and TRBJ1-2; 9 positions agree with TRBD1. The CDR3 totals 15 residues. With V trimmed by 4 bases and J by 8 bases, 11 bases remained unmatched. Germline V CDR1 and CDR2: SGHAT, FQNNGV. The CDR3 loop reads CASSSQDRGYEGYTF. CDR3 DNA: TGTGCCAGCAGCTCACAGGACAGGGGTTATGAAGGCTACACCTTC.

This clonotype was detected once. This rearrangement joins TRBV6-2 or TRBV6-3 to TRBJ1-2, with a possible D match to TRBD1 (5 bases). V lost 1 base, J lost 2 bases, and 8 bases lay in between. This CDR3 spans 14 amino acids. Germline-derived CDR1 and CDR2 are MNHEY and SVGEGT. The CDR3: CASSYYGGNYGYTF. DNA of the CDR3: TGTGCCAGCAGTTACTACGGGGGAAACTATGGCTACACCTTC.

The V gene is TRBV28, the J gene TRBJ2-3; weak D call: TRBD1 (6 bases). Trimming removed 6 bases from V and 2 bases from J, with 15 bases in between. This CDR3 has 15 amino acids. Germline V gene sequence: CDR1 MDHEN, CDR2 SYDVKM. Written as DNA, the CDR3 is TGTGCCAGCAGAAAAACAGGGTCGCACACAGATACGCAGTATTTT. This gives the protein CASRKTGSHTDTQYF.

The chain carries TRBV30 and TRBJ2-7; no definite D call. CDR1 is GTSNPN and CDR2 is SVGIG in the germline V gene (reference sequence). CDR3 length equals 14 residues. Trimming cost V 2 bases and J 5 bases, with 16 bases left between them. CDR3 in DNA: TGTGCCTGGAGTTACTACAGCCCGGGCCACGAGCAGTACTTC. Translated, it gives CAWSYYSPGHEQYF.

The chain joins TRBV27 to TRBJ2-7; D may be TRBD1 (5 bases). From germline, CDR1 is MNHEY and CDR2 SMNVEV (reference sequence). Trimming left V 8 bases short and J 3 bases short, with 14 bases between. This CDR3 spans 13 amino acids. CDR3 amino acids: CASGGGRDYEQYF. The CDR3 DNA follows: TGTGCCAGCGGTGGCGGCAGGGACTACGAGCAGTACTTC.

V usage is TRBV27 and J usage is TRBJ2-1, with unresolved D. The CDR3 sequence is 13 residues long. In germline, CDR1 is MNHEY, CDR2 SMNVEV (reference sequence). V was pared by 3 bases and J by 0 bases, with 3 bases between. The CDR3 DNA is TGTGCCAGCAGTTTTCGCTCCTACAATGAGCAGTTCTTC. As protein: CASSFRSYNEQFF.

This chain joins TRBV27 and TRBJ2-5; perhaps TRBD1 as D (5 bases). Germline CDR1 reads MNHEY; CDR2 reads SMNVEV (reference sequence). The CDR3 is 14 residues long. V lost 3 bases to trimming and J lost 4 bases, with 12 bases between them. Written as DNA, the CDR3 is TGTGCCAGCAGTTTGACAGCCCTCATAGAGACCCAGTACTTC. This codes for CASSLTALIETQYF.

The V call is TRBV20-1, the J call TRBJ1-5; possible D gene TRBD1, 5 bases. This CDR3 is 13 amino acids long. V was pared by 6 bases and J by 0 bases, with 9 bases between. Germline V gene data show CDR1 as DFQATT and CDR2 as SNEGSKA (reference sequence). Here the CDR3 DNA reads TGCAGTGCCTTGGACACTAGCAATCAGCCCCAGCATTTT. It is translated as CSALDTSNQPQHF.

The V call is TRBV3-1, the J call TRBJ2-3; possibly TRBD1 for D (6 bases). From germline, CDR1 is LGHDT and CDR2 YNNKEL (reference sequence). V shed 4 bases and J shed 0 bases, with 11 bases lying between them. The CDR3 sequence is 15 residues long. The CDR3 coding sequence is TGTGCCAGCAGCCTAGGGACACCTAGCACAGATACGCAGTATTTT. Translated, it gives CASSLGTPSTDTQYF.

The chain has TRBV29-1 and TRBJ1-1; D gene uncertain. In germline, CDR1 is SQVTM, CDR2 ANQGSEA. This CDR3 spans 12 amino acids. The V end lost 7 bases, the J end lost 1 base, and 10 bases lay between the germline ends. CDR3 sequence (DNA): TGCAGCGCCCTGGCTTGGAACACTGAAGCTTTCTTT. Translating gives CSALAWNTEAFF.

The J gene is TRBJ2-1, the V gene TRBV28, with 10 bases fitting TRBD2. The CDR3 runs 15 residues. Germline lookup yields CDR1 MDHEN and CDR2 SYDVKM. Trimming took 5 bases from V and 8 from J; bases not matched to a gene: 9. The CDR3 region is CASSPPLAGVDEQFF. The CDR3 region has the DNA TGTGCCAGCAGTCCCCCCCTAGCGGGAGTCGATGAGCAGTTCTTC.

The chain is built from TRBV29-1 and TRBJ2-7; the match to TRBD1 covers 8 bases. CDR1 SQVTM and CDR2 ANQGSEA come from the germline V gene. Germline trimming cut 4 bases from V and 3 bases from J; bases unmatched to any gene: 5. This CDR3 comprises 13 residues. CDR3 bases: TGCAGCGTTGCAGGGGGCGCAAACTACGAGCAGTACTTC. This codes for CSVAGGANYEQYF.

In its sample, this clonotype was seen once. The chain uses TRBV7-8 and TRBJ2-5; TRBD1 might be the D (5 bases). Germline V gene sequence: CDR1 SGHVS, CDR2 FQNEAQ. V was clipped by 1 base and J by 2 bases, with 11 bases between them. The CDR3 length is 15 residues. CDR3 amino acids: CASSLVDSEQETQYF. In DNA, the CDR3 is TGTGCCAGCAGCTTAGTCGACAGCGAACAAGAGACCCAGTACTTC.